This TCR beta chain came from a study of blood T cell repertoires in COVID-19. Study-wide context: Researchers got acute and convalescent COVID-19 samples from the United States, Italy and Spain. T cells, B-cell-depleted T cells, or PBMCs provided the cDNA or gDNA that served as material.

Germline V gene data show CDR1 as SGDLS and CDR2 as YYNGEE. V lost 3 bases and J lost 5; bases outside the gene matches: 5. The CDR3 runs 14 residues. In the authors' workflow: Using reference gene primer amplification, nucleated cell counts were estimated. Assay: immunoSEQ multiplex PCR; the TCRdb copy retains only in-frame clones and omits some. D and trimming were read from the DNA, whereas the V and J calls and clone size are those reported in that table. The sample has about 74,000 clones; 90% are singletons. This receptor was obtained from a man aged 50-60 years with acute or convalescent COVID-19. V and J are TRBV9 and TRBJ1-2, with 9 bases lining up with TRBD1. Sequenced: peripheral blood. The CDR3 DNA sequence: TGTGCCAGCAGCGCCTTCGGGACAGGGTATGGCTACACCTTC. Protein product: CASSAFGTGYGYTF.